The clone carrying this T cell receptor beta chain occurred a few times. Antigen specificity is unknown. TCRdb redid the calling of the 5' RACE reads with MiXCR, one entry per CDR3 protein. The data show 400,000 to 550,000 distinct CDR3 sequences, more than 20% seen once. The CDR3 loop spans 15 amino acids. The V end was cut by 6 bases, the J end by 6 bases, with 17 bases between. The germline V gene encodes CDR1 LGHNA and CDR2 YSLEER. The data derive from a study of identical twins. Study outcomes and limitations: Memory repertoires showed no such pattern, whereas abundant cord blood beta clonotypes carried fewer insertions.

The sample was also reused in another study, on T cells expressing NK-cell markers. That paper notes: In a handful of donors, these clonotypes also led the CD3+CD56-NKG2C+ fraction.

The receptor was isolated from a woman younger than 35 in good health. This chain joins TRBV4-3 and TRBJ2-2; a possible D gene is TRBD2 (6 bases). Sequencing was done on a sample of CD4+ T cells sorted from blood. The chain's CDR3 is CASSPENRLAGELFF. Here the CDR3 DNA reads TGCGCCAGCAGTCCCGAGAATCGACTAGCCGGGGAGCTGTTTTTT.